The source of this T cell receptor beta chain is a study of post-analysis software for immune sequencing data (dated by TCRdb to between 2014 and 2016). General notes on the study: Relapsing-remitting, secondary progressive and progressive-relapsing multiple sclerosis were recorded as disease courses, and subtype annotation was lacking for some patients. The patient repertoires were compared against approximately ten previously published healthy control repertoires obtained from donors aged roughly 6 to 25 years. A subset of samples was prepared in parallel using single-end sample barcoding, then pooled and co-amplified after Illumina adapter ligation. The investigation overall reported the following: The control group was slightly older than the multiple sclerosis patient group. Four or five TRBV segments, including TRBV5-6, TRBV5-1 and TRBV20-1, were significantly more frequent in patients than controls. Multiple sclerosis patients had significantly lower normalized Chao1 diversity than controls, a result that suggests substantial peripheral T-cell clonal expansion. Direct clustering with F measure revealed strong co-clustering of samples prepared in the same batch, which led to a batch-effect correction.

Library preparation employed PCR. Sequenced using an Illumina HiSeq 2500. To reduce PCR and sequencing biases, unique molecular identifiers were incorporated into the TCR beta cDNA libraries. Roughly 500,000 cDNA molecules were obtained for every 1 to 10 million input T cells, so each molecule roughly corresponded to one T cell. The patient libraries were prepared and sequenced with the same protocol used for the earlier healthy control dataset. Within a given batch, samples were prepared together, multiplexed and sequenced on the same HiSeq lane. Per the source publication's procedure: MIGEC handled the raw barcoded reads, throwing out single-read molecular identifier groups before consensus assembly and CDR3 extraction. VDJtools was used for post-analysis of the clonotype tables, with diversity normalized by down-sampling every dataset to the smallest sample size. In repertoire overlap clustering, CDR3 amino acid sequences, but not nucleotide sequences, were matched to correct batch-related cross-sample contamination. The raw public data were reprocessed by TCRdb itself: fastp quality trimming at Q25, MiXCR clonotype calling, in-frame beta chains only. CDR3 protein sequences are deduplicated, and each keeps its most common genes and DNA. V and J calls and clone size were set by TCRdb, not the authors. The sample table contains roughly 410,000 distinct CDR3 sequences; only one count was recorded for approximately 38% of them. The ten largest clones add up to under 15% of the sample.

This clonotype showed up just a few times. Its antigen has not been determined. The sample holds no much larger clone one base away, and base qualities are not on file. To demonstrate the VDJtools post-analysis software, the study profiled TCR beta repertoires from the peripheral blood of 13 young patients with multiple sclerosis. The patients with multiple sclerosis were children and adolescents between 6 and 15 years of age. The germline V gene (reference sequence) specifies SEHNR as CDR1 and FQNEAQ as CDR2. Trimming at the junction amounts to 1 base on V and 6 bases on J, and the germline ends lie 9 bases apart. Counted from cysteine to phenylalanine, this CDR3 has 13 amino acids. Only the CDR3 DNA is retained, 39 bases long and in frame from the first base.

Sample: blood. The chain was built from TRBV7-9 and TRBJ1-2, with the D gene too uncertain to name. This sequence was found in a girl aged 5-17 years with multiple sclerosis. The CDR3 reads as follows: CASSLEGFDGYTF. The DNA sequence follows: TGTGCCAGCAGCTTAGAGGGTTTCGATGGCTACACCTTC.